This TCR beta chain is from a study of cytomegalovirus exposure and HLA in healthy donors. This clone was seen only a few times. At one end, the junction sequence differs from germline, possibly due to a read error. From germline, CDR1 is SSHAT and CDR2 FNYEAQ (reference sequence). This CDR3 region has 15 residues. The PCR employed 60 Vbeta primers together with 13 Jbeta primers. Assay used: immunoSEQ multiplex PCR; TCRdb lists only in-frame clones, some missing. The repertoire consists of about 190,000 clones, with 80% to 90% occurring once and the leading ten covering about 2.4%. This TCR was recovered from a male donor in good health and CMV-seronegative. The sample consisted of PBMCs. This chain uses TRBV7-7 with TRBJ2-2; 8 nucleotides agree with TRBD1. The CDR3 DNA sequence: TGTGCTAGCAGCCCGCAGGGGGCCGACACCGGGGAGCTGTTTTTT. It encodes CASSPQGADTGELFF.